Sequencing of this TCR beta chain was carried out in a study of human T cells and chemical hapten exposure. Study background: The sensitizer, 2% DPC, was used on around 2 cm by around 2 cm of upper inner arm skin. Findings and limits, study-wide: The count of PT1 expanded TCRs correlated positively with patch test score. Alopecia affected the donors, so their immune response may differ from healthy people's.

Germline-derived CDR1 and CDR2 are MDHEN and SYDVKM. This CDR3 spans 14 amino acids. V lost 2 bases, J lost 9 bases, and 6 bases stayed unmatched. TCRdb recomputed calls from the RACE reads with MiXCR, one row per CDR3 protein. The sample yields about 120,000 distinct CDR3 sequences, about 11% seen once. Regarding this clonotype: Its matching antigen is unknown.

The sample's time point: patch test 3, about 24 weeks after DPC sensitization. This sample's treatment: therapeutic diphenylcyclopropenone sensitization with weekly scalp DPC. Each patch test followed a blood draw. The source was whole blood, collected in connection with sensitization to the hapten diphenylcyclopropenone (DPC). The V and J genes are TRBV28 and TRBJ2-3, with 9 positions matching TRBD2. This TCR was recovered from a woman in her forties or fifties with alopecia areata. Some clones in this sample may be carry-over from other donors' samples. For the CDR3, the DNA is TGTGCCAGCAGTTTAGCGGGAGGGCCAAGAACGCAGTATTTT. This gives the protein CASSLAGGPRTQYF.